One and the same sample provided the 19 T cell receptor beta chains below, sequenced in a study of T cell responses to AZD1222 COVID-19 vaccine. TCRdb's table, derived via immunoSEQ multiplex PCR, lists solely in-frame clones and lacks some. The sample consists of about 180,000 clones, roughly 91% of them appearing once. The material was peripheral blood, obtained 28 days after the second AZD1222 dose. The origin of the receptors is an adult who received the AZD1222 COVID-19 vaccine.

The chain couples TRBV28 to TRBJ2-3; 8 bases are shared with TRBD2. This CDR3 region has 16 residues. Trimming removed 4 bases from V and 2 bases from J; junction bases left unmatched: 8. The germline CDR1 and CDR2 sequences are MDHEN and SYDVKM. The CDR3: CASSSSSGHNTDTQYF. The CDR3, as DNA: TGTGCCAGCAGTTCGTCTAGCGGGCACAACACAGATACGCAGTATTTT.

The chain carries TRBV5-1 and TRBJ2-4; unclear D gene. The CDR3 has 15 amino acids. Germline V lookup: CDR1 SGHRS, CDR2 YFSETQ. V dropped 0 bases and J dropped 9 bases, with 16 bases sitting between them. CDR3 sequence: CASSLGDQGFSIQYF. CDR3 nucleotide sequence: TGCGCCAGCAGCTTGGGGGATCAAGGCTTTAGCATTCAGTACTTC. The complete variable domain, with remaining parts taken from reference TRBV5-1 and TRBJ2-4, reads KAGVTQTPRYLIKTRGQQVTLSCSPISGHRSVSWYQQTPGQGLQFLFEYFSETQRNKGNFPGRFSGRQFSNSRSEMNVSTLELGDSALYLCASSLGDQGFSIQYFGAGTRLSVL.

The chain has TRBV7-2 and TRBJ2-3, with 8 bases identical to TRBD2. The CDR3 length is 15 residues. The V gene end was trimmed by 3 bases and the J gene end by 3 bases; junction bases not matched to a gene: 5. CDR1 SGHTA and CDR2 FQGNSA come from the germline V gene. This CDR3 is CASSFRGGRTDTQYF. DNA for the CDR3: TGTGCCAGCAGCTTCCGGGGGGGAAGGACAGATACGCAGTATTTT.

The chain uses TRBV5-1 and TRBJ2-3; the D gene could be TRBD1 or TRBD2 (5 bases each). Per germline, CDR1 SGHRS and CDR2 YFSETQ. This CDR3 region has 16 residues. Between the trimmed V and J ends, which lost 0 bases and 2 bases, there was a span of 13 bases. CDR3 nucleotide sequence: TGCGCCAGCAGCTTGGCGAGGGGAATTCCCACAGATACGCAGTATTTT. This codes for CASSLARGIPTDTQYF.

V and J are TRBV9 and TRBJ1-2; a possible D gene is TRBD1 (5 bases). V was shortened by 0 bases and J by 3 bases, with 9 bases between the two germline ends. The CDR3 runs 14 residues. Per germline, CDR1 SGDLS and CDR2 YYNGEE. The CDR3 DNA is TGTGCCAGCAGCGTAGGGTGGGGGGACTATGGCTACACCTTC. It yields the protein CASSVGWGDYGYTF.

The V and J genes are TRBV5-5 and TRBJ2-4, with D perhaps being TRBD1 or TRBD2 (6 bases each). Germline lookup yields CDR1 SGHKS and CDR2 YYEKEE (reference sequence). The CDR3 is 16 residues long. The V and J ends lost 3 bases and 9 bases respectively, with 22 bases between them. The DNA of the CDR3 is TGTGCCAGCAGCTGGGGGGCTTCAGGGCCCTCGGCCATTCAGTACTTC. Translating it yields CASSWGASGPSAIQYF. Full variable domain (rest looked up from reference TRBV5-5 and TRBJ2-4): DAGVTQSPTHLIKTRGQQVTLRCSPISGHKSVSWYQQVLGQGPQFIFQYYEKEERGRGNFPDRFSARQFPNYSSELNVNALLLGDSALYLCASSWGASGPSAIQYFGAGTRLSVL.

This clone was observed once. The CDR3 nucleotides read TGCGCCAGCAGCCCCACGATAGGGACTCATATCAATGAGCAGTTCTTC. It specifies CASSPTIGTHINEQFF. The chain joins TRBV5-1 to TRBJ2-1, with a tentative D call TRBD2 (6 bases). V shed 4 bases and J shed 6 bases, with 20 bases lying between them. Germline values: CDR1 SGHRS, CDR2 YFSETQ. There are 16 residues in the CDR3. Variable domain in full (rest from reference TRBV5-1 and TRBJ2-1): KAGVTQTPRYLIKTRGQQVTLSCSPISGHRSVSWYQQTPGQGLQFLFEYFSETQRNKGNFPGRFSGRQFSNSRSEMNVSTLELGDSALYLCASSPTIGTHINEQFFGPGTRLTVL.

The chain is built from TRBV7-3 and TRBJ2-2; either TRBD1 or TRBD2 may supply D (6 bases each). Germline V gene lookup returns CDR1 SGHTA and CDR2 FQGTGA. This CDR3 has 15 amino acids. V was shortened by 5 bases and J by 6 bases, with 16 bases between the two germline ends. The CDR3 DNA follows: TGTGCCAGCAGCCAAGAGGGGGGAATTGCCGGGGAGCTGTTTTTT. It translates to CASSQEGGIAGELFF. Complete variable domain (other parts from reference TRBV7-3 and TRBJ2-2): GAGVSQTPSNKVTEKGKYVELRCDPISGHTALYWYRQSLGQGPEFLIYFQGTGAADDSGLPNDRFFAVRPEGSVSTLKIQRTERGDSAVYLCASSQEGGIAGELFFGEGSRLTVL.

The chain has TRBV12-2 and TRBJ1-3. TRBV12-2 is described as a pseudogene. The CDR3 contains 19 residues. CDR3 protein: CASRFLHSTKDLAGNTIYF. CDR3 coding DNA: TGTGCAAGTCGCTTCTTGCATTCTACCAAAGACCTGGCTGGAAACACCATATATTTT.

This chain links TRBV9 with TRBJ2-3, with 7 nucleotides matching TRBD2. This CDR3 is 14 amino acids long. J lost 9 bases, V lost 4 bases, and 11 bases had no gene match. Looked up from germline, CDR1 is SGDLS and CDR2 is YYNGEE. DNA of the CDR3: TGTGCCAGCAGCCCCGGCGGGGGAGGTTGGACGCAGTATTTT. It specifies CASSPGGGGWTQYF.

This clone came up a few times. This rearrangement joins TRBV4-1 to TRBJ2-7, with TRBD1 matching 9 bases. Losses at the gene ends were 4 bases for V and 2 bases for J; bases not matched to a gene: 9. The germline gives CDR1 MGHRA, CDR2 YSYEKL. The CDR3 loop spans 16 amino acids. This chain's CDR3 is CASSRSGQGPPYEQYF. The CDR3 DNA reads TGCGCCAGCAGCCGATCGGGACAGGGACCCCCCTACGAGCAGTACTTC.

V usage is TRBV7-2 and J usage is TRBJ1-5; TRBD1 might be the D (5 bases). Trimming left V 4 bases short and J 7 bases short, with 11 bases between. Germline V gene lookup returns CDR1 SGHTA and CDR2 FQGNSA. The CDR3 consists of 13 residues. The CDR3 DNA follows: TGTGCCAGCAGCTCTGGGGGGGGGCAGCCCCAGCATTTT. It is translated as CASSSGGGQPQHF.

This clone appeared once. This chain uses TRBV12-3 or TRBV12-4 with TRBJ1-3; D is unclear. V lost 5 bases and J 0 bases, leaving 5 bases between the germline ends. CDR3 length: 13 residues. CDR3 sequence (DNA): TGTGCCAGCAGTGTCAACTCTGGAAACACCATATATTTT. Its protein product is CASSVNSGNTIYF.

This sequence joins TRBV6-5 and TRBJ1-2; no clear D gene. The CDR3 spans 13 residues. The germline V gene encodes CDR1 MNHEY and CDR2 SVGAGI. V dropped 2 bases and J dropped 6 bases, with 10 bases sitting between them. The CDR3 DNA is TGTGCCAGCAGTTACATGGGTAGTGATGGCTACACCTTC. Amino acid sequence: CASSYMGSDGYTF.

The genes are TRBV3-1 (or the pseudogene TRBV3-2) and TRBJ2-3; TRBD1 matches at 7 bases. The CDR3 extends over 15 amino acids. Germline CDR1 reads LGHDT; CDR2 reads YNNKEL (reference sequence). J lost 4 bases, V lost 4 bases, and 8 bases had no gene match. The DNA for the CDR3 is TGTGCCAGCAGCCTAGGGACAGTGGGAGCAGATACGCAGTATTTT. It specifies CASSLGTVGADTQYF.

The genes are TRBV6-1 and TRBJ2-2, with D unclear. Trimming took off 2 bases at V and 7 bases at J, with 14 bases between the two ends. Germline lookup yields CDR1 MNHNS and CDR2 SASEGT. This CDR3 spans 15 amino acids. DNA for the CDR3: TGTGCCAGCAGTGAACCTGATCTTTCGGGCGGGGAGCTGTTTTTT. Translating it yields CASSEPDLSGGELFF.

The chain links TRBV5-1 to TRBJ1-1, with D perhaps TRBD1 (6 bases). This CDR3 is built from 17 residues. The V gene lost 3 bases and the J gene lost 1 base, with 19 bases spanning the gap. In germline, CDR1 is SGHRS, CDR2 YFSETQ. The CDR3 spells CASSWNTGFTSNTEAFF. CDR3 bases: TGCGCCAGCAGCTGGAATACAGGGTTCACATCGAACACTGAAGCTTTCTTT.

The chain links TRBV28 to TRBJ1-1; D gene ambiguous. This CDR3 spans 15 amino acids. V gave up 6 bases and J gave up 2 bases, with 16 bases separating them. Germline values: CDR1 MDHEN, CDR2 SYDVKM. CDR3 DNA: TGTGCCAGCAGCTCCGGTACCCAGCTTAACACTGAAGCTTTCTTT. This codes for CASSSGTQLNTEAFF.

The chain carries TRBV27 and TRBJ1-6; D is unclear. Trimming left V 3 bases short and J 9 bases short, with 9 bases between. Germline CDR1 reads MNHEY; CDR2 reads SMNVEV (reference sequence). The CDR3 runs to 13 residues. This chain's CDR3 is CASSLWRGSPLHF. CDR3 nucleotides: TGTGCCAGCAGTTTGTGGCGGGGTTCACCCCTCCACTTT.